The 3 T cell receptor beta chains in this list originate from one sample, sequenced in a study of blood T cell repertoires in COVID-19. Only in-frame clones appear in the TCRdb table, and some are missing; sequencing was by immunoSEQ multiplex PCR. In the table there are around 140,000 clones, around 82% of which are singletons. Material: peripheral blood. Receptors were obtained from a man aged 60 to 75 with acute or convalescent COVID-19.

This clone was seen only once. The chain has TRBV4-2 and TRBJ2-1, with TRBD2 as a possible D gene (6 bases). The CDR3 consists of 15 residues. Trimming took 6 bases from V and 15 from J, leaving 27 bases between them. CDR1 and CDR2 (germline): LGHNA, YNFKEQ. The CDR3 nucleotides read TGTGCCAGCAGTAAAGGAAGGGAGGAGGGCCTTTGGTCGTTCTTC. Translation gives CASSKGREEGLWSFF.

The chain links TRBV29-1 to TRBJ1-2; D call uncertain. The V and J ends lost 6 bases and 5 bases respectively, with 10 bases between them. From germline, CDR1 is SQVTM and CDR2 ANQGSEA. This CDR3 is built from 11 residues. CDR3 sequence: CSVAGRYGYTF. In DNA form, the CDR3 reads TGCAGCGTCGCTGGGAGATATGGCTACACCTTC. The entire variable domain, with the rest obtained from reference TRBV29-1 and TRBJ1-2, is as follows: SAVISQKPSRDICQRGTSLTIQCQVDSQVTMMFWYRQQPGQSLTLIATANQGSEATYESGFVIDKFPISRPNLTFSTLTVSNMSPEDSSIYLCSVAGRYGYTFGSGTRLTVV.

The chain combines TRBV19 with TRBJ2-5; 9 bases fit TRBD2. Unmatched junction bases numbered 6, after V lost 4 bases and J lost 3 bases. Germline V gene data show CDR1 as LNHDA and CDR2 as SQIVND (reference sequence). This CDR3 spans 15 amino acids. The CDR3 DNA follows: TGTGCCAGTAGTAAACCGACTAGCGGCAAAGAGACCCAGTACTTC. It is translated as CASSKPTSGKETQYF.